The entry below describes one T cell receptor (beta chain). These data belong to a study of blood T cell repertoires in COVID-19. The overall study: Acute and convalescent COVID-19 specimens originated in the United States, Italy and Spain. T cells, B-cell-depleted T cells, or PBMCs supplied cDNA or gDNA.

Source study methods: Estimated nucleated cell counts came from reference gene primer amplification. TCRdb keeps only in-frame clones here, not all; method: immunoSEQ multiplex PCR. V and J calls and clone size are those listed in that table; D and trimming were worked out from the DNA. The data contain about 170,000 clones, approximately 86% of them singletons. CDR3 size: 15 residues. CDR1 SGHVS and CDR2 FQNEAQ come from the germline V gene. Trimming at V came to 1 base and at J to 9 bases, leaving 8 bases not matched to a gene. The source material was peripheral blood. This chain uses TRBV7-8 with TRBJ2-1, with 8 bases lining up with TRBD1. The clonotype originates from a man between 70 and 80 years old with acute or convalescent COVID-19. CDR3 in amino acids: CASSLGQGLGGEQFF. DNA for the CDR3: TGTGCCAGCAGCTTAGGACAGGGGTTGGGTGGTGAGCAGTTCTTC.